A selection of T cell receptor beta chains follows, all from one sample in a study of CXCR3-negative and CXCR3-positive naive CD8 T cells. TCRdb processed the 5' RACE reads again and assigns one entry to each CDR3 protein, with no DNA. This sample's clone table lists some 47,000 distinct CDR3 sequences. Sequences were obtained from naive CXCR3+ CD8+ T cells from blood. These receptors were obtained from a human donor in good health. Some clones in this sample may be carry-over from other donors' samples. Each CDR3 is given with its conserved first and last residue. Clone size is given for some rows only: seen once, a few or many times, or a class if the clone is expanded.

j_call clone_size cdr3_length v_call cdr3_aa
TRBJ2-7 NA 13 TRBV10-3 CAISEDRGYEQYF
TRBJ2-7 NA 15 TRBV20-1 CSALYVEPLLYEQYF
TRBJ2-1 NA 16 TRBV7-3 CASSTGVLPQGDEQFF
TRBJ2-7 NA 15 TRBV9 CASSATGTSLREQYF
TRBJ2-1 NA 15 TRBV12-3/TRBV12-4 CASSLGRGSYNEQFF
TRBJ2-3 NA 15 TRBV6-5 CASSYSIVGTDTQYF
TRBJ2-1 NA 15 TRBV29-1 CSVEGQGEGYNEQFF
TRBJ1-2 NA 15 TRBV4-3 CASSRAPTSLDGYTF
TRBJ2-5 NA 18 TRBV27 CASSTWAPGLAAVETQYF
TRBJ1-1 NA 14 TRBV6-4 CAADGGFMNTEAFF
TRBJ1-1 NA 13 TRBV4-3 CASSRRVNTEAFF
TRBJ2-7 NA 12 TRBV6-2/TRBV6-3 CAIGDRAYEQYF
TRBJ1-1 NA 16 TRBV4-3 CASSQGRDRGGTEAFF
TRBJ1-2 NA 12 TRBV27 CASGGIYYGYTF
TRBJ2-1 NA 15 TRBV18 CASSPGGSSYNEQFF
TRBJ2-7 NA 14 TRBV9 CASSVDGSNYEQYF
TRBJ2-2 NA 12 TRBV7-3 CASSLKTGELFF
TRBJ2-7 NA 14 TRBV12-3/TRBV12-4 CASTQDSYSYEQYF
TRBJ1-1 NA 17 TRBV20-1 CSARNDLGTGMNTEAFF
TRBJ2-1 NA 13 TRBV25-1 CASRRAGGDEQFF
TRBJ1-1 NA 12 TRBV10-2 CASADGNTEAFF
TRBJ2-3 NA 15 TRBV4-1 CASSHEGQYTDTQYF
TRBJ1-5 NA 13 TRBV7-6 CASSSESNQPQHF
TRBJ2-7 NA 15 TRBV6-5 CASRLGLGGLYEQYF
TRBJ1-5 NA 14 TRBV20-1 CSASPDRFNQPQHF
TRBJ2-7 NA 15 TRBV4-3 CASSQDFEGSYEQYF
TRBJ1-5 NA 18 TRBV7-6 CASSLYIGDRGVHQPQHF
TRBJ2-2 NA 15 TRBV29-1 CSVGGGESNTGELFF
TRBJ2-6 NA 17 TRBV28 CASSFPGLNSGANVLTF
TRBJ2-7 NA 18 TRBV7-6 CASSLSASGSTSSYEQYF
TRBJ2-7 NA 13 TRBV9 CASSGTGAYEQYF
TRBJ2-7 NA 13 TRBV5-1 CASGLAGNYEQYF
TRBJ2-7 NA 16 TRBV4-3 CASSQVYRGLSHEQYF
TRBJ2-7 NA 13 TRBV27 CASSLQGVYEQHF
TRBJ2-3 NA 15 TRBV7-3 CASSLMGGALNTQYF
TRBJ2-1 NA 11 TRBV29-1 CSADYLREQFF
TRBJ2-3 NA 12 TRBV7-2 CASSQAADTQYF
TRBJ2-5 NA 15 TRBV4-3 CASSQDSGNRETQYF
TRBJ2-7 NA 15 TRBV12-3/TRBV12-4 CASAPQFSGSHEQYF
TRBJ2-3 NA 17 TRBV7-6 CASSVPSGGAFADTQYF
TRBJ1-1 NA 14 TRBV9 CASSPRTDHTEAFF
TRBJ2-5 NA 15 TRBV6-2/TRBV6-3 CASSYPRTGQETQYF
TRBJ2-7 NA 15 TRBV3-1 CASSQDSSATYEQYF
TRBJ2-7 NA 14 TRBV9 CASSAQDDSYEQYF
TRBJ2-3 NA 16 TRBV9 CASSVGLAGTTDTQYF
TRBJ2-7 NA 13 TRBV20-1 CSARDRSVYEQYF
TRBJ1-3 NA 15 TRBV29-1 CSVEGEPLSGNTIYF
TRBJ2-5 NA 15 TRBV11-2 CASSLIAALQETQYF
TRBJ1-1 NA 11 TRBV29-1 CSAKENTEAFF
TRBJ2-7 NA 15 TRBV7-2 CASSLEQGSYYEQYF
TRBJ1-1 NA 17 TRBV10-1 CASSESFESGGNTEAFF
TRBJ2-1 medium-sized 13 TRBV7-2 CASSAYGANEQFF
TRBJ1-1 NA 13 TRBV25-1 CASSVVGNTEAFF
TRBJ2-1 NA 11 TRBV20-1 CSARDLNEQFF
TRBJ2-7 NA 15 TRBV6-1 CASSETRTGAHEQYF
TRBJ1-3 NA 17 TRBV4-2 CASSQDGVDELGNTIYF
TRBJ2-5 NA 13 TRBV7-2 CASRSGHQETQYF
TRBJ2-3 NA 16 TRBV28 CASSLVAGGSTDTQYF
TRBJ2-1 NA 20 TRBV7-6 CASSYTGGRATSGDYNEQFF
TRBJ2-1 NA 15 TRBV5-1 CASSLREPAYNEQFF